These T cell receptor beta chains were read from a single sample in a study of neoadjuvant anti-PD-1 for oral cavity cancer. Using immunoSEQ multiplex PCR, the repertoire was profiled, and TCRdb retains in-frame clones only, with some absent. The sample yields around 14,000 clones, around three quarters seen once. The sequences come from PBMCs, collected before nivolumab (anti-PD-1) treatment. Source of these receptors: a person aged 35-79 years with oral cavity squamous cell carcinoma. CDR3s include the opening cysteine and the closing phenylalanine or tryptophan. Each record gives: CDR3 DNA, CDR3 protein, V gene, clone size, J gene, D gene. D genes are given only for firm matches. Expanded clones are given a class, and other clones once, few, many or no size at all.

cdr3_nt: TGTGCCTCGAGGGGGAGACTAGCGGGGGCCCGGGATACGCAGTATTTT; cdr3_aa: CASRGRLAGARDTQYF; v_call: TRBV19; clone_size: NA; j_call: TRBJ2-3; d_call: TRBD2
cdr3_nt: TGTGCCAGCAGTTTAGGAGGAGGGGGCCGAAGCAATCAGCCCCAGCATTTT; cdr3_aa: CASSLGGGGRSNQPQHF; v_call: TRBV28; clone_size: NA; j_call: TRBJ1-5; d_call: TRBD1
cdr3_nt: TGTGCCAGCAGTACGGACAGCTCCACGATCACAGATACGCAGTATTTT; cdr3_aa: CASSTDSSTITDTQYF; v_call: TRBV28; clone_size: NA; j_call: TRBJ2-3; d_call: NA
cdr3_nt: TGTGCCAGCAGGAGGGACAGGGGAACTAATGAAAAACTGTTTTTT; cdr3_aa: CASRRDRGTNEKLFF; v_call: TRBV2; clone_size: few; j_call: TRBJ1-4; d_call: TRBD1
cdr3_nt: TGTGCCAGCAGCTTAGGACAGGGGGTCTACGAGCAGTACTTC; cdr3_aa: CASSLGQGVYEQYF; v_call: TRBV5-8; clone_size: NA; j_call: TRBJ2-7; d_call: TRBD1
cdr3_nt: TGTGCCAGCAGTTGGCGGACTTTCCCTAGCTCCTACGAGCAGTACTTC; cdr3_aa: CASSWRTFPSSYEQYF; v_call: TRBV6-5; clone_size: few; j_call: TRBJ2-7; d_call: NA
cdr3_nt: TGCGCCAGCGGGGAGACAGGCTATGGCTACACCTTC; cdr3_aa: CASGETGYGYTF; v_call: TRBV5-1; clone_size: NA; j_call: TRBJ1-2; d_call: NA
cdr3_nt: TGTGCCAGCAGCTCCGCGGGACTAGCGGGAGCGGGAGAGCAGTACTTC; cdr3_aa: CASSSAGLAGAGEQYF; v_call: TRBV11-3; clone_size: NA; j_call: TRBJ2-7; d_call: TRBD2
cdr3_nt: TGTGCCAGCAGCGCCGGACAGGGGGCGATGACTGAAGCTTTCTTT; cdr3_aa: CASSAGQGAMTEAFF; v_call: TRBV9; clone_size: few; j_call: TRBJ1-1; d_call: TRBD1
cdr3_nt: TGCAGCGTCCGACGGTCCACAGATACGCAGTATTTT; cdr3_aa: CSVRRSTDTQYF; v_call: TRBV29-1; clone_size: few; j_call: TRBJ2-3; d_call: NA
cdr3_nt: TGTGCCAGCAGTCCCGCAGGGGCCACTGAAGCTTTCTTT; cdr3_aa: CASSPAGATEAFF; v_call: TRBV6-5; clone_size: NA; j_call: TRBJ1-1; d_call: NA
cdr3_nt: TGTGCCAGCAGCAGCCCGGGACAGGGGGCGCGAGGGGCTTTCTTT; cdr3_aa: CASSSPGQGARGAFF; v_call: TRBV7-6; clone_size: NA; j_call: TRBJ1-1; d_call: TRBD1
cdr3_nt: TGTGCCAGCAGTGAATATCGGGAGCGAGAGACCCAGTACTTC; cdr3_aa: CASSEYRERETQYF; v_call: TRBV25-1; clone_size: NA; j_call: TRBJ2-5; d_call: NA
cdr3_nt: TGTGCCAGCTCACTAAAGAGGGACACCCATCAGCCCCAGCATTTT; cdr3_aa: CASSLKRDTHQPQHF; v_call: TRBV18; clone_size: few; j_call: TRBJ1-5; d_call: NA
cdr3_nt: TGCGCCAGCAGCATCAGGGGTAGCGGGACATACGAGCAGTACTTC; cdr3_aa: CASSIRGSGTYEQYF; v_call: TRBV5-1; clone_size: NA; j_call: TRBJ2-7; d_call: TRBD2
cdr3_nt: TGTGCCAGCAGCTTAGCGGCAGGGGGACTCGAGCAGTACTTC; cdr3_aa: CASSLAAGGLEQYF; v_call: TRBV11-2; clone_size: NA; j_call: TRBJ2-7; d_call: NA
cdr3_nt: TGTGCCAGCAGTGTAAGGCAGGTGGTGGAACCCCAGCATTTT; cdr3_aa: CASSVRQVVEPQHF; v_call: TRBV2; clone_size: NA; j_call: TRBJ1-5; d_call: NA